This T cell receptor (beta chain) was recovered during a study of T cells in Graves' hyperthyroidism and ophthalmopathy. The study, taken as a whole, reports: Most thyroid-expanded clonotypes above 0.001 were also found in blood.

RNA transcripts yielded amplified TCR beta CDR3 regions. The TCR CDR3 first-round RT-PCR relied on the HTBI primer set. TCRdb passed the multiplex PCR reads through MiXCR, listing each CDR3 protein once. The sample records over 650,000 distinct CDR3 sequences, around 17% being singletons. About this clonotype itself: The antigen is not known.

Germline CDR1 is MNHEY and CDR2 is SMNVEV (reference sequence). J lost 8 bases, V lost 6 bases, and 10 bases had no gene match. The CDR3 is 14 residues long. The hyperthyroidism patients had all been newly diagnosed, and their disease duration was under 2 months. Their ages ranged from 18 to 65 years. Patients showing uncontrolled infection, other autoimmune disease, pregnancy or lactation were ineligible. On the basis of clinical symptoms, serum thyroxine and TRAb, thyroid ultrasound and orbital computed tomography, diagnoses were made. Sequencing was performed on blood. The chain recombines TRBV27 with TRBJ2-1; TRBD2 matches at 7 bases. The TCR comes from a man aged 18 to 30 with Graves' hyperthyroidism. This CDR3 reads CASSRRLALDEQFF. The CDR3 DNA follows: TGTGCCAGCAGCCGAAGACTAGCTCTGGATGAGCAGTTCTTC.